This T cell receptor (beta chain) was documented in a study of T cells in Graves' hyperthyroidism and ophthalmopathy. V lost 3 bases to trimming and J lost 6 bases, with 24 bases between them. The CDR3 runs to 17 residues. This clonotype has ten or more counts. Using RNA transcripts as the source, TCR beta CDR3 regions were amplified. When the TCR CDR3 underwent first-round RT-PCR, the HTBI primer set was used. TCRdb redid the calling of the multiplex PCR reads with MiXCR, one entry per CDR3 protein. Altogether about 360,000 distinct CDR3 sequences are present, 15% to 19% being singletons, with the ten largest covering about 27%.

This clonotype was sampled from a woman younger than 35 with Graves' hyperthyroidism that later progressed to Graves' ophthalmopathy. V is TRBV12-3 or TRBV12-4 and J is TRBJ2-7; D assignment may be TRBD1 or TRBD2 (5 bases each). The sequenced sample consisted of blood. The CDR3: CASSFGVYEGARGEQYF. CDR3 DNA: TGTGCCAGCAGTTTCGGGGTATATGAAGGGGCAAGGGGCGAGCAGTACTTC.